This is a list of T cell receptor beta chains from one sample in a study of T cell responses to AZD1222 COVID-19 vaccine. The protocol was immunoSEQ multiplex PCR, while the TCRdb copy is restricted to in-frame clones and leaves out a portion. Here the sample spans 180,000 or so clones, just over 90% being singletons. Sequenced here: peripheral blood, sampled 28 days after the second AZD1222 dose. Receptors originate from an adult who received the AZD1222 COVID-19 vaccine. Both conserved end residues are part of each CDR3. The D gene is left open where the match is weak.

d_gene,len,v_gene,CDR3aa
-,15,TRBV4-1,CASSQAFRGNTEAFF
-,14,TRBV15,CATSRAGSATEAFF
-,17,TRBV4-1,CASSQEIGAWTNTEAFF
-,16,TRBV7-9,CASSLENMDSAIRAFF
-,15,TRBV7-2,CASSALKGTYQPQHF
TRBD2,19,TRBV4-2,CASSQNPGLAAANTGELFF
-,12,TRBV4-3,CASSQVGEKLFF
TRBD1,16,TRBV27,CATGAGTGEVNTEAFF
TRBD1,14,TRBV11-2,CASTGTELLTEAFF
-,17,TRBV5-8,CASSFSARFGPSYEQYF
-,15,TRBV30,CAWSPGLITNEKLFF
-,14,TRBV5-5,CASSPGGGRTEAFF
-,12,TRBV21-1,CASRRTAYEQYF
TRBD2,15,TRBV30,CAWSRLAGNTGELFF
-,15,TRBV10-3,CAISESTGAGEKLFF
TRBD1,13,TRBV30,CAWSTGVNTEAFF
TRBD1,18,TRBV6-2/TRBV6-3,CASSPPPDRGRGFTEAFF
TRBD2,14,TRBV7-2,CASSGLATYNEQFF
-,13,TRBV6-2/TRBV6-3,CASSGLRGQPQHF
-,14,TRBV5-1,CASSLDGGADAQYF
-,14,TRBV21-1,CASSKSRGGNTIYF
-,14,TRBV6-5,CASRWGGAEQPQHF
TRBD1,15,TRBV28,CASSLPGTENQPQHF
-,14,TRBV14,CASSLLGGGEKLFF
TRBD2,15,TRBV5-4,CASSLRLAGYNEQFF
-,15,TRBV7-8,CASSLEAGAKNIQYF
TRBD1,15,TRBV19,CASSTGQGIGGELFF
-,16,TRBV5-5,CASSPVWGPLDTEAFF
-,13,TRBV3-1/TRBV3-2,CASSHRGRGGYTF
-,11,TRBV10-2,CASRDDYEQYF
-,15,TRBV5-1,CASSPDPNYTGELFF
TRBD1,17,TRBV27,CASSLAHSQGFHNEQFF
-,14,TRBV2,CASSDKLSNQPQHF
-,20,TRBV7-6,CASSLGAGASSVSANEKLFF
TRBD1,15,TRBV6-6,CASSYPGTGDYGYTF
TRBD1,14,TRBV6-2/TRBV6-3,CASSYPGQDYEQYF
-,15,TRBV7-8,CASSPLAGNNQPQHF
-,15,TRBV6-5,CASSSGGLPNTEAFF
TRBD1,13,TRBV5-4,CASSSPGQEKLFF
-,14,TRBV4-1,CASSQDGPLYGYTF
TRBD1,15,TRBV18,CASSAGQGALNEQYF
-,15,TRBV5-1,CASSPQQGIRYEQYF
-,15,TRBV19,CASSPNGRANTEAFF
-,18,TRBV4-1,CASSQDLGQGDNTGELFF
-,14,TRBV6-5,CASSYGGADYEQYF
-,14,TRBV5-1,CASSRQANTGELFF
-,14,TRBV25-1,CASSGNNDGETQYF
-,16,TRBV7-6,CASSLVDWNSGNTIYF
-,11,TRBV29-1,CSVKQGGEQFF
-,14,TRBV6-5,CASSAGGGDYGYTF
TRBD1,14,TRBV30,CAWSGTGHPYEQYF
-,14,TRBV19,CASRRLSMNTEAFF
TRBD1,15,TRBV13,CASSFGTGMNSPLHF